What follows are 23 T cell receptor beta chains derived from one specimen sequenced in a study of T cells in Graves' hyperthyroidism and ophthalmopathy. Template material for amplifying TCR beta CDR3 regions consisted of RNA transcripts. The TCR CDR3 was amplified in a first-round RT-PCR using the HTBI primer set. TCRdb independently ran MiXCR on the multiplex PCR reads; one entry per CDR3 protein. This repertoire shows around 690,000 distinct CDR3 sequences, around 16% found once; its top ten account for about 16%. Sequencing was done on a sample of blood. The source is a man over 45 with Graves' hyperthyroidism.

The table lists this clonotype with many counts. This chain links TRBV28 with TRBJ2-3; 7 bases fit TRBD2. The V gene's germline CDR1 is MDHEN and CDR2 SYDVKM. This CDR3 spans 13 amino acids. The trim removed 7 bases at V and 0 bases at J, leaving 1 base unmatched. The CDR3 sequence: CASNSGSTDTQYF. CDR3 DNA sequence: TGTGCCAGCAATAGCGGGAGCACAGATACGCAGTATTTT.

Of note for this clonotype: With a much larger clone just one base away, this may be a read error. The gene calls are TRBV5-1 and TRBJ2-3; TRBD2 is a possible D gene (6 bases). Trimming shortened V by 3 bases and J by 4 bases, and 21 bases separated the two germline ends. In germline, CDR1 is SGHRS, CDR2 YFSETQ. This CDR3 has 17 residues. The CDR3 here is CASSWRRWAGPSDTQYF. CDR3 bases: TGCGCCAGCAGCTGGAGGAGATGGGCGGGACCCTCAGATACGCAGTATTTT.

This clonotype was counted at least ten times. CDR3 loop: CASSPRGYGNTIYF. CDR3 coding DNA: TGTGCCAGCAGCCCGCGCGGATACGGAAACACCATATATTTT. V gene TRBV27 combines with J gene TRBJ1-3; D is unclear. The CDR3 is made up of 14 amino acids. Looked up from germline, CDR1 is MNHEY and CDR2 is SMNVEV (reference sequence). V was clipped by 6 bases and J by 4 bases, with 13 bases between them.

As regards this clonotype: A much larger clone sits a single nucleotide away, making a read error possible. DNA for the CDR3: TGTGCCAGCAGCTCCTACCTGGGCGAGGAGTACTTC. The encoded protein is CASSSYLGEEYF. The gene calls are TRBV7-2 and TRBJ2-7; D unresolved. This CDR3 contains 12 residues. In germline, CDR1 is SGHTA, CDR2 FQGNSA.

This clonotype was found many times. V and J are TRBV28 and TRBJ2-5; D might be TRBD1 (6 bases). CDR3 length equals 18 residues. CDR1 is MDHEN, CDR2 SYDVKM, per germline. Trimming shortened V by 1 base and J by 0 bases, and 18 bases separated the two germline ends. The CDR3 sequence is CASSLSKSDRLDQETQYF. The DNA of the CDR3 is TGTGCCAGCAGTTTATCCAAATCAGACAGGCTTGACCAAGAGACCCAGTACTTC.

This clonotype has a count of ten or more. The chain joins TRBV27 to TRBJ2-7, with 13 bases fitting TRBD2. Germline V gene lookup returns CDR1 MNHEY and CDR2 SMNVEV (reference sequence). The CDR3 runs 15 residues. Unmatched junction bases numbered 4, after V lost 5 bases and J lost 3 bases. As DNA, the CDR3 is TGTGCCAGCAGTCCCGGGACTAGCGGGAACTACGAGCAGTACTTC. Protein: CASSPGTSGNYEQYF.

This clonotype was detected ten times or more. The chain uses TRBV7-8 and TRBJ2-7; perhaps TRBD1 as D (5 bases). In germline, CDR1 is SGHVS, CDR2 FQNEAQ. Trimming left V 1 base short and J 2 bases short, with 12 bases between. The CDR3 has 15 residues. The CDR3 sequence is CASSLEQARAYEQYF. CDR3 in DNA: TGTGCCAGCAGCTTAGAACAGGCCAGAGCCTACGAGCAGTACTTC.

This clonotype showed up just a few times. The rearrangement uses TRBV3-1 and TRBJ2-7; no firm D call. The CDR3 contains 14 residues. V was pared by 0 bases and J by 7 bases, with 13 bases between. Germline CDR1 and CDR2: LGHDT and YNNKEL (reference sequence). CDR3 bases: TGTGCCAGCAGCCAAGACTTAAGACTTGGGGAGCAGTACTTC. Its protein product is CASSQDLRLGEQYF.

The sample holds many counts of this clonotype. The V call is TRBV19, the J call TRBJ1-6; 7 bases are a match to TRBD1. The V gene's germline CDR1 is LNHDA and CDR2 SQIVND (reference sequence). The CDR3 length is 13 residues. CDR3 DNA: TGTGCTTCGGGACAGCTTAGAAATTCACCCCTCCACTTT. Encoded protein: CASGQLRNSPLHF.

The J gene is TRBJ2-2, the V gene TRBV5-1; perhaps TRBD2 as D (5 bases). V was pared by 1 base and J by 4 bases, with 14 bases between. The CDR3 is 16 residues long. Germline-derived CDR1 and CDR2 are SGHRS and YFSETQ. CDR3 loop: CASSLKEGSATGELFF. The CDR3 DNA sequence: TGCGCCAGCAGCTTGAAAGAGGGATCCGCCACCGGGGAGCTGTTTTTT.

This clonotype has a count of ten or more. The J gene is TRBJ2-3, the V gene TRBV6-1; 13 bases are shared with TRBD2. This CDR3 has 16 amino acids. Germline assignment: CDR1 MNHNS and CDR2 SASEGT. V was pared by 7 bases and J by 2 bases, with 6 bases of the junction left unmatched. CDR3 protein: CASKGTSGATTDTQYF. The CDR3 DNA reads as TGTGCCAGCAAGGGGACTAGCGGGGCTACCACAGATACGCAGTATTTT.

V and J are TRBV27 and TRBJ2-1; 15 bases align to TRBD2. The junction had 4 bases not matched to a gene; V was cut back by 5 bases and J by 14 bases. This CDR3 has 13 amino acids. Per the germline V gene, CDR1 is MNHEY and CDR2 is SMNVEV (reference sequence). The DNA of the CDR3 is TGTGCCAGCAGTCTGCGGACTAGCGGGAGGGAGTTCTTC. As protein: CASSLRTSGREFF.

This chain uses TRBV9 with TRBJ2-1; no clear D gene. This CDR3 comprises 15 residues. Between the trimmed V and J ends, which lost 4 bases and 2 bases, there was a span of 13 bases. Germline CDR1 and CDR2: SGDLS and YYNGEE. DNA for the CDR3: TGTGCCAGCAGCCCCCTGGGCCCTACCTACAATGAGCAGTTCTTC. Translation: CASSPLGPTYNEQFF.

This clonotype has a count of ten or more. This chain uses TRBV6-2 or TRBV6-3 with TRBJ2-1, with TRBD2 matching over 8 bases. The trim removed 7 bases at V and 7 bases at J, leaving 9 bases unmatched. Germline lookup yields CDR1 MNHEY and CDR2 SVGEGT. The CDR3 consists of 14 residues. The CDR3 bases are TGTGCCAGCATGGACCCTAGCGGGTGGAATGAGCAGTTCTTC. This sequence encodes CASMDPSGWNEQFF.

This clonotype has more than one count but fewer than ten. The chain carries TRBV24-1 and TRBJ2-3; perhaps D is TRBD1 or TRBD2 (5 bases each). The germline V gene encodes CDR1 KGHDR and CDR2 SFDVKD. Between the trimmed V and J ends, which lost 3 bases and 0 bases, there was a span of 18 bases. The CDR3 sequence is 18 residues long. CDR3 residues: CATSDPPGTGFSTDTQYF. In DNA, the CDR3 is TGTGCCACCAGTGATCCTCCCGGGACGGGCTTTAGCACAGATACGCAGTATTTT.

The V call is TRBV5-1, the J call TRBJ2-7; D tentatively reads TRBD1 or TRBD2 (5 bases each). The CDR3 length is 16 residues. Germline values: CDR1 SGHRS, CDR2 YFSETQ. Between the trimmed V and J ends, which lost 2 bases and 0 bases, there was a span of 15 bases. CDR3 bases: TGCGCCAGCAGCTTACACTCCGGGACCAGCTCCTACGAGCAGTACTTC. Its protein is CASSLHSGTSSYEQYF. The full variable domain, rest sourced from reference TRBV5-1 and TRBJ2-7, is KAGVTQTPRYLIKTRGQQVTLSCSPISGHRSVSWYQQTPGQGLQFLFEYFSETQRNKGNFPGRFSGRQFSNSRSEMNVSTLELGDSALYLCASSLHSGTSSYEQYFGPGTRLTVT.

In its sample, this clonotype was seen many times. The J gene is TRBJ2-1, the V gene TRBV29-1; maybe TRBD1 (5 bases). Germline assignment: CDR1 SQVTM and CDR2 ANQGSEA. This CDR3 has 12 residues. V lost 6 bases and J lost 6, with 12 bases in between. CDR3 protein: CSVPGIRNEQFF. The CDR3 nucleotides read TGCAGCGTGCCAGGGATACGCAATGAGCAGTTCTTC.

In this sample, this clonotype turned up many times. V is TRBV12-3 or TRBV12-4 and J is TRBJ2-7, with D possibly TRBD2 on 6 matching bases. V was clipped by 4 bases and J by 5 bases, with 18 bases between them. The CDR3 is 15 amino acids. The CDR3 reads CASSSEGLLSDEQYF. For the CDR3, the DNA is TGTGCCAGCAGTTCGGAGGGACTCCTCTCAGACGAGCAGTACTTC.

This clonotype was seen repeatedly, ten times or more. The J gene is TRBJ2-7, the V gene TRBV12-3 or TRBV12-4; D gene uncertain. V was clipped by 7 bases and J by 2 bases, with 9 bases between them. CDR3 length equals 12 residues. The CDR3 bases are TGTGCCAGCACCTGGGGTGCCTACGAGCAGTACTTC. Translation gives CASTWGAYEQYF.

This clonotype was counted many times. V gene TRBV27 combines with J gene TRBJ2-7; 10 positions match TRBD2. CDR1 and CDR2 from the germline V gene are MNHEY and SMNVEV (reference sequence). V shed 3 bases and J 0 bases; nucleotides not matched to a gene: 5. This CDR3 spans 16 amino acids. This CDR3 is CASSFVAGGSSYEQYF. CDR3 DNA sequence: TGTGCCAGCAGTTTTGTAGCGGGAGGTTCCTCCTACGAGCAGTACTTC.

Ten or more counts support this clonotype. This chain uses TRBV27 with TRBJ2-7, with TRBD1 matching 7 bases. Germline V lookup: CDR1 MNHEY, CDR2 SMNVEV (reference sequence). The CDR3 sequence is 14 residues long. The J segment lost 3 bases and the V segment lost 6 bases, leaving 8 bases of the junction unmatched. The CDR3 DNA reads TGTGCCAGCAGCAACACGGGACAGCACTACGAGCAGTACTTC. Translating gives CASSNTGQHYEQYF.

At least ten counts were recorded for this clonotype. The rearrangement uses TRBV19 and TRBJ1-1, with D tentatively TRBD1 (6 bases). V lost 3 bases and J 0 bases, leaving 14 bases between the germline ends. The germline gives CDR1 LNHDA, CDR2 SQIVND (reference sequence). There are 16 residues in the CDR3. This CDR3 is CASSMEQGNMNTEAFF. DNA of the CDR3: TGTGCCAGTAGTATGGAACAGGGAAACATGAACACTGAAGCTTTCTTT.

This clonotype was recorded at least ten times. This chain links TRBV7-2 with TRBJ2-3; TRBD2 might be the D (6 bases). Trimming removed 9 bases at V and 2 bases at J, with 18 bases between. The CDR3 runs 15 residues. Germline lookup yields CDR1 SGHTA and CDR2 FQGNSA. This CDR3 reads CASRHSGTNTDTQYF. The DNA of the CDR3 is TGTGCCAGTAGACATAGCGGTACTAACACAGATACGCAGTATTTT.